The clone carrying this T cell receptor beta chain showed up many times. Its target is unknown. One end of the junction does not line up with germline, which may come from a read error. The CDR3 covers 15 residues. Germline CDR1 DFQATT, CDR2 SNEGSKA (reference sequence). Amplified TCR beta CDR3 regions were obtained using RNA transcripts as template. HTBI primers were employed in first-round RT-PCR, then a second-round multiplex PCR followed. TCRdb fed the multiplex PCR reads into MiXCR, producing one record per CDR3 protein. The sample lists 620,000 or so distinct CDR3 sequences, 22% seen once, with roughly 6.9% in the top ten. This entry is derived from a study of Graves' ophthalmopathy and Graves' hyperthyroidism. In the study overall: Peripheral blood sampling preceded any treatment and occurred at initial diagnosis.

Study-level points and caveats: In blood appeared most of the expanded thyroid clonotypes whose frequency exceeded 0.001.

The PBMCs had their origin in around 9.1 ml of fresh peripheral blood. The TCR comes from a woman aged 18 to 35 with stable Graves' hyperthyroidism. Some clones in this sample may be carry-over from other donors' samples. The V gene is TRBV20-1, the J gene TRBJ2-5, with 8 bases aligning to TRBD1. Sequenced material: peripheral blood. The DNA for the CDR3 is TGCAGTGCTAGACTGGACAGGGACCACCAGGAGACCCAGTACTTC. Its protein is CSARLDRDHQETQYF.